The clone carrying this T cell receptor beta chain was detected only a few times. The entry originates in a study of shared clonotypes between healthy human individuals. Study-wide background: The plates for each donor numbered three CD4 naive, three CD4 memory, two CD8 naive and one CD8 memory.

Several immunoSEQ plates held equal portions of the genomic DNA taken from each subset. Methods used by the authors: Sequence data from immunoSEQ were junction-only and lacked quality scores; consequently, filtering differed. Using immunoSEQ multiplex PCR, the repertoire was profiled, and TCRdb retains in-frame clones only, with some absent. V and J calls and clone size are given by that table; D and trimming were obtained from the DNA. The sample consists of millions of clones, roughly 95% of them appearing once. The CDR3 loop spans 15 amino acids. V lost 7 bases and J lost 0, with 12 bases in between. Germline values: CDR1 SNHLY, CDR2 FYNNEI.

V and J are TRBV2 and TRBJ2-2, with a tentative D call TRBD2 (6 bases). Sequencing input: naive CD4+ T cells sorted from blood. Subset given: CD45RA+ positively selected. The TCR sequence derives from a man aged 18 to 29 in good health. The CDR3 loop reads CASTKRTTNTGELFF. CDR3 nucleotide sequence: TGTGCCAGCACGAAGCGGACTACGAACACCGGGGAGCTGTTTTTT.